The 10 T cell receptor beta chains below come from one sample, sequenced in a study of T cells in Graves' hyperthyroidism and ophthalmopathy. RNA transcripts were the template for amplifying TCR beta CDR3 regions. First-round RT-PCR of the TCR CDR3 relied on the HTBI primer set. Each CDR3 protein gets one entry after TCRdb re-called the multiplex PCR reads with MiXCR. The sample includes some 490,000 distinct CDR3 sequences, roughly 16% of them seen just once. Specimen: blood. These receptors were collected from a young woman with Graves' ophthalmopathy.

This clonotype was picked up many times. This chain joins TRBV4-3 and TRBJ1-2; no reliable D call. The V end lost 0 bases, the J end lost 4 bases, and 12 bases lay between the germline ends. The germline V gene has CDR1 LGHNA and CDR2 YSLEER. The CDR3 has 15 residues. The CDR3, as DNA: TGCGCCAGCAGCCAAGATCAGGCTTCTAGCTATGGCTACACCTTC. This translates into CASSQDQASSYGYTF.

In its sample, this clonotype was seen once. This may arise from a read error, as a much more abundant clone is one base away. The chain has TRBV7-2 and TRBJ1-1, with TRBD1 as a possible D gene (5 bases). This CDR3 has 12 amino acids. Per germline, CDR1 SGHTA and CDR2 FQGNSA. As DNA, the CDR3 is TGTGCCAACAGCTTGGGGACGGATGAAGCTTTCTTT. Amino acid sequence: CANSLGTDEAFF.

The chain recombines TRBV7-2 with TRBJ1-2, with TRBD1 matching over 7 bases. Germline CDR1 and CDR2: SGHTA and FQGNSA. The CDR3 consists of 15 residues. Losses at the gene ends were 2 bases for V and 4 bases for J; bases not matched to a gene: 7. The CDR3 DNA sequence: TGTGCCAGCAGCTTATCATCAGGGGGGCTCTATGGCTACACCTTC. Its protein product is CASSLSSGGLYGYTF.

For this clonotype: Relative to the germline gene, one junction end is altered; a read error may explain this. J is TRBJ2-5 and V is TRBV27; 10 positions agree with TRBD2. Germline-derived CDR1 and CDR2 are MNHEY and SMNVEV (reference sequence). CDR3 size: 13 residues. In nucleotides, the CDR3 is TGTGCCAGCAGTTTATCGATTAGCGGGAGGATGAACTTC. It codes for CASSLSISGRMNF.

This clonotype has more than one count but fewer than ten. V and J are TRBV6-1 and TRBJ2-6, with D unresolved. Trimming shortened V by 2 bases and J by 3 bases, and 11 bases separated the two germline ends. Per germline, CDR1 MNHNS and CDR2 SASEGT. The CDR3 is 16 residues long. CDR3 in amino acids: CASSEFSPLGANVLTF. Written as DNA, the CDR3 is TGTGCCAGCAGTGAATTCTCCCCCCTTGGGGCCAACGTCCTGACTTTC.

The table lists this clonotype with many counts. This chain uses TRBV12-3 or TRBV12-4 with TRBJ1-5; D possibly corresponds to TRBD1 (5 bases). This CDR3 contains 15 residues. Between the trimmed V and J ends, which lost 7 bases and 7 bases, there was a span of 20 bases. The CDR3 loop is CASTLNSGSKQPQHF. CDR3 in DNA: TGTGCCAGCACCCTCAATTCAGGGTCAAAACAGCCCCAGCATTTT.

This clonotype was seen only a few times. The chain uses TRBV19 and TRBJ2-1, with 9 bases lining up with TRBD1. V lost 5 bases, J lost 9 bases, and 20 bases stayed unmatched. Per the germline V gene, CDR1 is LNHDA and CDR2 is SQIVND (reference sequence). CDR3 size: 18 residues. CDR3 nucleotide sequence: TGTGCCAGTAGTCTAAGAAACGGACAGGGGCCCCCCGGGAGTGAGCAGTTCTTC. Protein product: CASSLRNGQGPPGSEQFF. Supplemented by reference TRBV19 and TRBJ2-1, the full variable domain reads DGGITQSPKYLFRKEGQNVTLSCEQNLNHDAMYWYRQDPGQGLRLIYYSQIVNDFQKGDIAEGYSVSREKKESFPLTVTSAQKNPTAFYLCASSLRNGQGPPGSEQFFGPGTRLTVL.

This clonotype was seen repeatedly, ten times or more. The chain is built from TRBV6-2 or TRBV6-3 and TRBJ2-7; 9 bases map to TRBD2. The V and J ends lost 6 bases and 2 bases, in that order; junction bases with no gene match: 11. The CDR3 totals 16 residues. CDR1 is MNHEY, CDR2 SVGEGT, per germline. The CDR3 DNA reads TGTGCCAGCAGCAAATCTTTCGCTAGCGGGGCCTACGAGCAGTACTTC. Residues: CASSKSFASGAYEQYF.

This clonotype was counted many times. The J gene is TRBJ1-1, the V gene TRBV24-1, with D possibly TRBD1 on 6 matching bases. V was trimmed by 8 bases and J by 1 base, leaving 10 bases between them. The CDR3 runs to 13 residues. Germline assignment: CDR1 KGHDR and CDR2 SFDVKD. CDR3 sequence reads: CATKETGNTEAFF. For the CDR3, the DNA is TGTGCCACCAAAGAGACAGGGAACACTGAAGCTTTCTTT.

This clonotype showed up just a few times. The rearrangement joins TRBV20-1 to TRBJ2-1; 7 bases align to TRBD2. The germline CDR1 and CDR2 sequences are DFQATT and SNEGSKA (reference sequence). CDR3 size: 11 residues. DNA of the CDR3: TGCGGGGTAGCGGGCTACAATGAGCAGTTCTTC. Protein product: CGVAGYNEQFF.